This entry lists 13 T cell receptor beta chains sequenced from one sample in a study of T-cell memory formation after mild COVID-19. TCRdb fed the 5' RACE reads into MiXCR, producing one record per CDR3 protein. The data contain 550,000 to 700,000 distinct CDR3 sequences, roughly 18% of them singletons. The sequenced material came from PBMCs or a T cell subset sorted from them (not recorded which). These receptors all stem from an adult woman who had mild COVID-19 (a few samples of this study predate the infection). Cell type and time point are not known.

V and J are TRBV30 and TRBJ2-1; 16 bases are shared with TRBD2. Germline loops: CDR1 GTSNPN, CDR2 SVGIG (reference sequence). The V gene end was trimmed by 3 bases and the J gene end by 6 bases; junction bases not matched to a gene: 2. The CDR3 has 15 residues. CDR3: CAWSGTSGGANEQFF. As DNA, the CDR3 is TGTGCCTGGAGCGGGACTAGCGGGGGGGCCAATGAGCAGTTCTTC.

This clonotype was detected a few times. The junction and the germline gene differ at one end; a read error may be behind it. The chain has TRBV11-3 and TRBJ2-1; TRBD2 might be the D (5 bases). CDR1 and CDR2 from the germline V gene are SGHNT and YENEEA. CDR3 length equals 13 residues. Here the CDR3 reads CACSSGSINEQFF. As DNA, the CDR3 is TGTGCCTGCAGCTCGGGAAGTATTAATGAGCAGTTCTTC.

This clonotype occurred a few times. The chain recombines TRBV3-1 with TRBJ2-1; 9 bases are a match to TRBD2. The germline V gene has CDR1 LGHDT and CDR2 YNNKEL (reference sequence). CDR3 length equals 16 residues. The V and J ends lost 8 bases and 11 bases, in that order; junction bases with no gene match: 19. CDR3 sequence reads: CASGSSGGIPNRKQFF. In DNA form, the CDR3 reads TGTGCCAGCGGCAGTAGCGGGGGAATTCCCAATAGGAAGCAGTTCTTC.

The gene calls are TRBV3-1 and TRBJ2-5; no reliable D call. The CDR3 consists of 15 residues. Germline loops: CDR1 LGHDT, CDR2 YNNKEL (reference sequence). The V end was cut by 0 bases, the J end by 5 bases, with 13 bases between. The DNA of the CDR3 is TGTGCCAGCAGCCAAGATGTCGGTGCCCGGGAGACCCAGTACTTC. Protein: CASSQDVGARETQYF.

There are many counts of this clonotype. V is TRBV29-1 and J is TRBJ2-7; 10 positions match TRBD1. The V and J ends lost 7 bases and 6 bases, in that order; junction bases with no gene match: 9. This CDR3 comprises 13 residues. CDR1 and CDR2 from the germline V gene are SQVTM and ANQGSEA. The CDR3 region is CSARTGTGVEQYF. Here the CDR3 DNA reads TGCAGCGCGAGAACCGGGACAGGGGTCGAGCAGTACTTC.

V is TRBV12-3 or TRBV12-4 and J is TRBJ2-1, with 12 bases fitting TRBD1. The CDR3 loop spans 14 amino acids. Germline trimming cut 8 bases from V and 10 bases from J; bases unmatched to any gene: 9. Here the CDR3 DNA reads TGTGCCAGCCGAGGGACAGGGGGCTTTGGGGAGCAGTTCTTC. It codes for CASRGTGGFGEQFF.

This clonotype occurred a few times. The CDR3 is CASSQGPHGYTF. CDR3 sequence (DNA): TGTGCCAGCAGCCAAGGACCGCATGGCTACACCTTC. The rearrangement links TRBV14 to TRBJ1-2, with no clear D. In germline, CDR1 is SGHDN, CDR2 FVKESK. The CDR3 is 12 residues long. The V end was cut by 1 base, the J end by 6 bases, with 6 bases between.

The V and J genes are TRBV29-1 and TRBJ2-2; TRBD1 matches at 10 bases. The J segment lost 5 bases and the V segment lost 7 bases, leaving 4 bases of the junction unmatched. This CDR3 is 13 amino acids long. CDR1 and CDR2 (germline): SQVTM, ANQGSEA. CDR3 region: CSAGTGVTGELFF. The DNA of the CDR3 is TGCAGCGCCGGGACAGGGGTAACCGGGGAGCTGTTTTTT.

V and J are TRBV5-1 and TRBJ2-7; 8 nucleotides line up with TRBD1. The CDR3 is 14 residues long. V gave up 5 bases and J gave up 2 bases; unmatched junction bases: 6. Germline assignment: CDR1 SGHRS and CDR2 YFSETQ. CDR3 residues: CASRIGTGAYEQYF. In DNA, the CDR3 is TGCGCCAGCAGGATTGGGACAGGAGCCTACGAGCAGTACTTC.

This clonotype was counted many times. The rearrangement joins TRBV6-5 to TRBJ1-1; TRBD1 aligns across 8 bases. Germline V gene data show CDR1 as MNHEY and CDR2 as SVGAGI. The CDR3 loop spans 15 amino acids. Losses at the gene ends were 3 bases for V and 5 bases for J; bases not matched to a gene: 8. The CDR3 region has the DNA TGTGCCAGCAGTTATCCCGGGACAGGAGTAACTGAAGCTTTCTTT. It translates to CASSYPGTGVTEAFF.

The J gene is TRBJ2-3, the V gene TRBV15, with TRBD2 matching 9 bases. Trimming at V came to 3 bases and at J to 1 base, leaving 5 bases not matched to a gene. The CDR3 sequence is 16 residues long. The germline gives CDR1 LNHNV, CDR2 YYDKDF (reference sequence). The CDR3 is CATSRNIAGGTDTQYF. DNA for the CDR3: TGTGCCACCAGCAGGAATATAGCGGGGGGCACAGATACGCAGTATTTT. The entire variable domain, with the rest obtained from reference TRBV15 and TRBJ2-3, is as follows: DAMVIQNPRYQVTQFGKPVTLSCSQTLNHNVMYWYQQKSSQAPKLLFHYYDKDFNNEADTPDNFQSRRPNTSFCFLDIRSPGLGDTAMYLCATSRNIAGGTDTQYFGPGTRLTVL.

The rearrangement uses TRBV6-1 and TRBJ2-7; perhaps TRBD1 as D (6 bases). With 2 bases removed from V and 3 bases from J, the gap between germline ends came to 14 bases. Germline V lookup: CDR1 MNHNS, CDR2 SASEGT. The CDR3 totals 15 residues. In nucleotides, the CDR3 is TGTGCCAGCAGTGAACAGACAGGCTTTGGCTACGAGCAGTACTTC. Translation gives CASSEQTGFGYEQYF.

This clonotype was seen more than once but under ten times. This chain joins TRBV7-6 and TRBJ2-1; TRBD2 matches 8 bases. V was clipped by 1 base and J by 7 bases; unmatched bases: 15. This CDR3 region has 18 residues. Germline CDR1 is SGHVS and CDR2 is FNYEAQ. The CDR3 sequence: CASSLGIGVTGGTNEQFF. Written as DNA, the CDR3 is TGTGCCAGCAGCTTAGGGATAGGGGTTACGGGAGGGACGAATGAGCAGTTCTTC. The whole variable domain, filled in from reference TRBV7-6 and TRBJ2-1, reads GAGVSQSPRYKVTKRGQDVALRCDPISGHVSLYWYRQALGQGPEFLTYFNYEAQQDKSGLPNDRFSAERPEGSISTLTIQRTEQRDSAMYRCASSLGIGVTGGTNEQFFGPGTRLTVL.